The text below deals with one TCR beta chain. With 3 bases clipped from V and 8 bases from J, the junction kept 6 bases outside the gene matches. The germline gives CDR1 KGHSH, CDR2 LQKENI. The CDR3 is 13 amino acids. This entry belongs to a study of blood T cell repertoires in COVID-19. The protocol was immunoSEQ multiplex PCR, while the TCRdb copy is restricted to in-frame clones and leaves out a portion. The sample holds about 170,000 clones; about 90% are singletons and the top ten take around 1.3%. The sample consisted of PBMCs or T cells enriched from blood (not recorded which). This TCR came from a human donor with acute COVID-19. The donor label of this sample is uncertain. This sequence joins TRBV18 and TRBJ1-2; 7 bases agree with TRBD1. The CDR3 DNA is TGTGCCAGCTCACCCCGGGACAGTGAAGGCTACACCTTC. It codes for CASSPRDSEGYTF.